These T cell receptor beta chains were read from a single sample in a study of a mutant IDH1 vaccine in newly diagnosed glioma. No antigen is known for these receptors. Repertoires were generated with immunoSEQ multiplex PCR, while TCRdb's copy carries only in-frame clones and drops some. This sample yields around 41,000 clones, of which 84% are seen a single time; about 2.3% belongs to the top ten. The sample here was PBMCs, taken from a glioma patient whose treatment included an IDH1 peptide vaccine. The receptors were sampled from a man aged 35 to 55 with glioma. CDR3s leave out the opening cysteine and the closing phenylalanine or tryptophan. The D gene is left open where the match is weak.

D gene | J gene | V gene | CDR3 protein
- | TRBJ2-4 | TRBV5-6 | ASSGRRGPRLAKNIQY
- | TRBJ2-7 | TRBV6-4 | ASTVPGAYEQY
- | TRBJ2-7 | TRBV6-4 | ASSGPSGSSYEQY
- | TRBJ2-5 | TRBV19 | ASSSRTVQETQY
- | TRBJ1-3 | TRBV9 | ASSVARVTGNTIY
TRBD2 | - | TRBV6-5 | ASRGLAGVAEQY
TRBD2 | TRBJ2-5 | TRBV19 | ASRLAGGSETQY
- | TRBJ2-5 | TRBV7-2 | ASSLNGGRETQY
- | TRBJ1-5 | TRBV18 | ASSPTSNQPQH
TRBD1 | TRBJ2-2 | TRBV7-6 | ASSFGTGRNTGELF
- | TRBJ2-5 | TRBV5-6 | ASSLDQGPRVTQY
- | TRBJ1-2 | TRBV15 | ATSGFLMGGYT
TRBD1 | TRBJ1-1 | TRBV5-1 | ASSLRAGGFAEAF
- | TRBJ2-7 | TRBV6-1 | ASSEGSGPFYEQY
- | TRBJ1-1 | TRBV29-1 | SALTPNTEAF
TRBD2 | TRBJ2-7 | TRBV6-6 | ASMREQPYEQY
- | TRBJ2-4 | TRBV7-2 | ASSLFGDGKNIQY
- | TRBJ2-7 | TRBV5-6 | ASSSGGTPRDRFYEQY
- | TRBJ1-5 | TRBV18 | ASSPKPWGNQPQH
- | TRBJ1-2 | TRBV5-1 | ASREPGYGYT
- | TRBJ1-1 | TRBV19 | ASSIVGGGTEAF
- | TRBJ1-1 | TRBV28 | ASSPVVRGTEAF
- | TRBJ2-5 | TRBV4-1 | ASSQDESWDSQETQY
TRBD2 | TRBJ2-2 | TRBV19 | ASKGLAANTGELF
TRBD1 | TRBJ2-5 | TRBV2 | ASRGQGLLETQY
TRBD1 | TRBJ1-4 | TRBV28 | ASSSSGTGTTNEKLF
- | TRBJ1-3 | TRBV5-1 | ASSLVEKSNTIY
TRBD1 | TRBJ2-7 | TRBV4-2 | ASSQTWDRGYEQY
- | TRBJ1-2 | TRBV7-3 | ASGAGMGEGYT
TRBD1 | TRBJ1-1 | TRBV6-1 | ASSARTGGKAEAF
- | TRBJ2-7 | TRBV4-1 | ASSLSQGEAGYYEQY
- | TRBJ2-7 | TRBV2 | ASILSGEMGEQY
- | TRBJ2-3 | TRBV19 | ASSTGTPQLFTDTQY
- | TRBJ2-7 | TRBV5-1 | ASSLGTRGTTYEQY
- | TRBJ1-5 | TRBV11-2 | ASSSGDQPQH
TRBD2 | TRBJ2-5 | TRBV4-2 | ASSQGGRGQETQY
TRBD1 | TRBJ2-7 | TRBV25-1 | ASTPGQGYEQY
- | TRBJ1-5 | TRBV11-2 | ASSLFATDSNQPQH
- | TRBJ2-7 | TRBV15 | ATREYHRASYEQY
- | TRBJ1-1 | TRBV21-1 | ASSPPGTGGTEAF